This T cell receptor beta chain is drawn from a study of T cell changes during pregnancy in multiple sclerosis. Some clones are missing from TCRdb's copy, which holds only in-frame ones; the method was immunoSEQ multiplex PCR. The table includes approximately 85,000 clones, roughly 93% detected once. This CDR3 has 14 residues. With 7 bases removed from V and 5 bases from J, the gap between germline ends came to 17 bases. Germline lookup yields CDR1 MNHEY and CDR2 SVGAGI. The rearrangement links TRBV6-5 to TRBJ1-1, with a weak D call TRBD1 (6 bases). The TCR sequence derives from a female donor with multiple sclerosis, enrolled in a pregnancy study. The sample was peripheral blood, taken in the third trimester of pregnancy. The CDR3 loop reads CASTQRGRGTEAFF. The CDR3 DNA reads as TGTGCCAGCACCCAGCGGGGGCGGGGGACTGAAGCTTTCTTT.